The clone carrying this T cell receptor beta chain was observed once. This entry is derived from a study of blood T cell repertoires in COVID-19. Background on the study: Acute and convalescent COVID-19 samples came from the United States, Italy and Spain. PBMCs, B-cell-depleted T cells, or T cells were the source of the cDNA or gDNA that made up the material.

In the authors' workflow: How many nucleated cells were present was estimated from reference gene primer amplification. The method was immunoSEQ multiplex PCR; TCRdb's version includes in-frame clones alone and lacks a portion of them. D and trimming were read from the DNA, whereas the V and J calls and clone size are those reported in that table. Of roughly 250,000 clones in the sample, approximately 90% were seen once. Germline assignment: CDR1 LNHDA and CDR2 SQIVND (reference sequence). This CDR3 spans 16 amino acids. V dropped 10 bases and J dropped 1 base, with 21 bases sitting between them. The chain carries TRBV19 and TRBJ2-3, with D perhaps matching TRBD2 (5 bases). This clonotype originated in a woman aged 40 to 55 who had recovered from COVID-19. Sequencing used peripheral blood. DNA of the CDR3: TGTGCCACCCGAACCCCGAGGGAGTGGGGCACAGATACGCAGTATTTT. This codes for CATRTPREWGTDTQYF.